These 31 T cell receptor beta chains were all obtained from the same sample, sequenced in a study of blood T cell repertoires in COVID-19. Clones were read by immunoSEQ multiplex PCR, and TCRdb kept only the in-frame ones, dropping some. The profile shows about 120,000 clones, roughly 89% of them singletons. The material sequenced was peripheral blood. Source of these receptors: a woman aged 60 to 75 with COVID-19, enrolled during active disease.

CDR3 residues: CASSLGPGQGQETQYF. For the CDR3, the DNA is TGTGCCAGCAGCTTAGGTCCAGGACAGGGACAAGAGACCCAGTACTTC. The V call is TRBV7-2, the J call TRBJ2-5; 8 bases are a match to TRBD1. Germline V lookup: CDR1 SGHTA, CDR2 FQGNSA. After removal of 1 base from V and 2 bases from J, the junction contained 6 bases not matched to a gene. The CDR3 is made up of 16 amino acids. The full variable domain, completed using reference TRBV7-2 and TRBJ2-5, is GAGVSQSPSNKVTEKGKDVELRCDPISGHTALYWYRQSLGQGLEFLIYFQGNSAPDKSGLPSDRFSAERTGGSVSTLTIQRTQQEDSAVYLCASSLGPGQGQETQYFGPGTRLLVL.

The gene calls are TRBV6-9 and TRBJ1-2; D is ambiguous. In germline, CDR1 is MNHGY, CDR2 SVAAGI. The length of the CDR3 is 15 residues. The ends were cut back, 3 bases at V and 6 bases at J, with 17 bases in the middle. The CDR3 sequence is CASSYENWAENGYTF. Written as DNA, the CDR3 is TGTGCCAGCAGTTACGAAAACTGGGCCGAGAATGGCTACACCTTC.

Concerning this clone: One end of the junction is discordant with germline, which a read error may explain. The J gene is TRBJ2-3, the V gene TRBV6-2 or TRBV6-3, with 10 nucleotides matching TRBD2. The CDR3 has 18 residues. Per the germline V gene, CDR1 is MNHEY and CDR2 is SVGEGT. CDR3 sequence: CASSYLQASGGITDTQYF. The CDR3 bases are TGTGCCAGCAGCTACTTACAGGCTAGCGGGGGAATAACAGATACGCAGTATTTT.

J is TRBJ1-6 and V is TRBV5-1; possibly TRBD1 for D (6 bases). The ends were cut back, 4 bases at V and 5 bases at J, with 16 bases in the middle. The CDR3 is 16 amino acids. Germline V gene lookup returns CDR1 SGHRS and CDR2 YFSETQ. This CDR3 reads CASSPSGAIDNSPLHF. CDR3 sequence (DNA): TGCGCCAGCAGCCCCTCAGGGGCAATTGATAATTCACCCCTCCACTTT. The full variable domain, its missing parts supplied by reference TRBV5-1 and TRBJ1-6, is KAGVTQTPRYLIKTRGQQVTLSCSPISGHRSVSWYQQTPGQGLQFLFEYFSETQRNKGNFPGRFSGRQFSNSRSEMNVSTLELGDSALYLCASSPSGAIDNSPLHFGNGTRLTVT.

This chain uses TRBV30 with TRBJ1-2; a possible D gene is TRBD1 (5 bases). V lost 3 bases, J lost 6 bases, and 8 bases lay in between. Germline loops: CDR1 GTSNPN, CDR2 SVGIG (reference sequence). This CDR3 contains 11 residues. CDR3 amino acids: CAWSGGNGYTF. The CDR3 DNA reads TGTGCCTGGAGCGGGGGAAATGGCTACACCTTC.

V usage is TRBV21-1 and J usage is TRBJ1-1. TRBV21-1 is a pseudogene locus. This CDR3 is 18 amino acids long. The DNA for the CDR3 is TGTGCCAGCAGCAAAGGGGAGAACCTCCGAACACCGAACACTGAAGCTTTCTTT. Protein sequence: CASSKGENLRTPNTEAFF.

This clone occurred a few times. The V and J genes are TRBV6-5 and TRBJ1-3; D is perhaps TRBD1 (6 bases). Germline assignment: CDR1 MNHEY and CDR2 SVGAGI. Between the trimmed V and J ends, which lost 2 bases and 1 base, there was a span of 12 bases. The CDR3 has 16 amino acids. CDR3 bases: TGTGCCAGCAGTTACGGGACCACAGGGTCTGGAAACACCATATATTTT. This translates into CASSYGTTGSGNTIYF.

This clone was counted a single time. CDR3 sequence: CASSLGLAEGVVQFF. The CDR3 nucleotides read TGTGCCAGCAGCTTAGGACTAGCGGAAGGCGTGGTGCAGTTCTTC. V and J are TRBV11-2 and TRBJ2-1; 9 bases are shared with TRBD2. The ends lost 1 base at V and 12 bases at J; junction bases unmatched: 10. Germline CDR1 SGHAT, CDR2 FQNNGV. The CDR3 length is 15 residues.

DNA of the CDR3: TGCAGCGTTGAAGATCTCGAGACCGGGGAGCTGTTTTTT. Translating gives CSVEDLETGELFF. The chain couples TRBV29-1 to TRBJ2-2; D gene unclear. The V and J ends lost 0 bases and 5 bases respectively, with 7 bases between them. CDR1 and CDR2 (germline): SQVTM, ANQGSEA. The CDR3 spans 13 residues.

The chain uses TRBV11-2 and TRBJ2-2; perhaps TRBD1 as D (6 bases). The V gene's germline CDR1 is SGHAT and CDR2 FQNNGV. V was cut by 7 bases and J by 1 base, with 16 bases left in between. The CDR3 is 16 residues long. CDR3 protein: CASTISPRGNTGELFF. CDR3 bases: TGTGCCAGCACCATCAGTCCCAGGGGGAACACCGGGGAGCTGTTTTTT.

Only one count was recorded for this clone. This chain links TRBV7-8 with TRBJ1-2; D not certain. Germline V gene sequence: CDR1 SGHVS, CDR2 FQNEAQ. The CDR3 sequence is 14 residues long. Trimming took off 1 base at V and 5 bases at J, with 11 bases between the two ends. CDR3 sequence reads: CASSLGWQNYGYTF. CDR3 sequence (DNA): TGTGCCAGCAGCTTAGGTTGGCAGAATTATGGCTACACCTTC.

The CDR3 reads CSAQGYHEQYF. CDR3 DNA: TGCAGTGCCCAGGGGTACCACGAGCAGTACTTC. The V gene is TRBV20-1, the J gene TRBJ2-7, with a tentative D call TRBD1 (6 bases). CDR1 and CDR2 (germline): DFQATT, SNEGSKA (reference sequence). This CDR3 is 11 amino acids long. V dropped 6 bases and J dropped 5 bases, with 11 bases sitting between them.

The V gene is TRBV6-5, the J gene TRBJ1-1; TRBD1 agrees at 7 bases. Germline lookup yields CDR1 MNHEY and CDR2 SVGAGI. With V trimmed by 11 bases and J by 1 base, 10 bases remained unmatched. This CDR3 comprises 14 residues. CDR3 DNA: TGTGCCGGGCAACCAGACAGGGCGAACACTGAAGCTTTCTTT. Translated, it gives CAGQPDRANTEAFF.

The genes are TRBV12-3 or TRBV12-4 and TRBJ2-1; D is ambiguous. V dropped 6 bases and J dropped 9 bases, with 12 bases sitting between them. The CDR3 length is 12 residues. CDR3 DNA sequence: TGTGCCAGCAGCTACGGGTCGGTTGAGCAGTTCTTC. Amino acids: CASSYGSVEQFF.

The CDR3: CASSYRRVNYGYTF. Here the CDR3 DNA reads TGTGCCAGCAGTTACCGGAGAGTTAACTATGGCTACACCTTC. The chain combines TRBV6-5 with TRBJ1-2; no reliable D call. Germline CDR1 MNHEY, CDR2 SVGAGI. Between the trimmed V and J ends, which lost 2 bases and 1 base, there was a span of 8 bases. CDR3 size: 14 residues.

J is TRBJ2-7 and V is TRBV10-3, with 12 bases aligning to TRBD1. Germline V CDR1 and CDR2: ENHRY, SYGVKD. V lost 6 bases to trimming and J lost 4 bases; unmatched junction nucleotides: 4. The CDR3 totals 14 residues. CDR3 in amino acids: CAIRSGQGAYEQYF. The DNA of the CDR3 is TGTGCCATCAGATCGGGACAGGGGGCGTACGAGCAGTACTTC.

The chain combines TRBV7-2 with TRBJ2-5; 8 nucleotides align to TRBD1. The length of the CDR3 is 14 residues. Germline CDR1 reads SGHTA; CDR2 reads FQGNSA. V was clipped by 3 bases and J by 1 base; unmatched bases: 1. The CDR3 here is CASSLTGVQETQYF. Here the CDR3 DNA reads TGTGCCAGCAGCTTGACAGGGGTCCAAGAGACCCAGTACTTC.

This rearrangement joins TRBV6-6 to TRBJ2-1; 9 positions match TRBD2. Germline CDR1 and CDR2: MNHNY and SVGAGI (reference sequence). The trim removed 2 bases at V and 6 bases at J, leaving 8 bases unmatched. The CDR3 consists of 16 residues. CDR3 sequence: CASSYASSGVGNEQFF. Here the CDR3 DNA reads TGTGCCAGCAGTTACGCCTCTAGCGGGGTGGGCAATGAGCAGTTCTTC.

The CDR3 spells CASSLIGSGTEAFF. The DNA of the CDR3 is TGTGCCAGCAGCTTAATAGGTAGCGGCACTGAAGCTTTCTTT. This rearrangement joins TRBV7-2 to TRBJ1-1; the D is unclear. Per the germline V gene, CDR1 is SGHTA and CDR2 is FQGNSA. Trimming removed 2 bases from V and 4 bases from J, with 11 bases in between. The CDR3 has 14 residues.

The chain has TRBV4-1 and TRBJ1-2; D possibly corresponds to TRBD1 (6 bases). The CDR3 length is 18 residues. Germline V gene lookup returns CDR1 MGHRA and CDR2 YSYEKL. V lost 7 bases, J lost 8 bases, and 32 bases lay in between. CDR3 nucleotide sequence: TGCGCCAGCAAAATAACCCTAGGAGGCAGGGGCTCATCTGGCGGCTACACCTTC. Translated: CASKITLGGRGSSGGYTF.

The rearrangement joins TRBV6-6 to TRBJ2-5, with TRBD2 matching 8 bases. J gave up 1 base and V 8 bases, and 9 bases lay outside the gene matches. This CDR3 is built from 15 residues. CDR1 MNHNY and CDR2 SVGAGI come from the germline V gene (reference sequence). The CDR3 here is CASATGLVRQETQYF. The CDR3 region has the DNA TGTGCCAGCGCGACGGGACTAGTTCGCCAAGAGACCCAGTACTTC.

V usage is TRBV4-1 and J usage is TRBJ1-1; D is ambiguous. Per the germline V gene, CDR1 is MGHRA and CDR2 is YSYEKL. The CDR3 totals 14 residues. V was cut by 7 bases and J by 5 bases, with 17 bases left in between. The DNA of the CDR3 is TGCGCCAGCACCCGTGTCCTAAGAGAGACTGAAGCTTTCTTT. Its protein product is CASTRVLRETEAFF.

The rearrangement joins TRBV18 to TRBJ2-1, with 9 bases fitting TRBD1. Germline values: CDR1 KGHSH, CDR2 LQKENI. The CDR3 is 17 residues long. J lost 1 base, V lost 1 base, and 5 bases had no gene match. The CDR3 region has the DNA TGTGCCAGCTCACCACTTCCCGGGACAGGGTCCTACAATGAGCAGTTCTTC. Translation gives CASSPLPGTGSYNEQFF.

This clone was detected a few times. The chain has TRBV4-1 and TRBJ1-1, with D unclear. The CDR3 is 12 residues long. CDR1 is MGHRA and CDR2 is YSYEKL in the germline V gene. Trimming cost V 3 bases and J 4 bases, with 6 bases left between them. The CDR3 protein is CASSHTGTEAFF. The CDR3 coding sequence is TGCGCCAGCAGCCATACGGGCACTGAAGCTTTCTTT.

In regard to this clone: Because the CDR3's place on the DNA is in doubt, the DNA is left out and the CDR3 is given as listed by TCRdb. The chain couples TRBV2 to TRBJ1-5. A total of 17 residues make up the CDR3, ends included. Germline V CDR1 and CDR2: SNHLY, FYNNEI. The CDR3 here is CASSYIRFGGAFQPQHF.

This chain uses TRBV3-1 (or the pseudogene TRBV3-2) with TRBJ1-1; TRBD1 matches at 9 bases. Germline assignment: CDR1 LGHDT and CDR2 YNNKEL (reference sequence). Trimming cost V 8 bases and J 4 bases; bases outside gene matches: 2. The CDR3 runs 12 residues. The CDR3 is CASQTGGTEAFF. In DNA form, the CDR3 reads TGTGCCAGCCAGACAGGGGGCACTGAAGCTTTCTTT.

V and J are TRBV6-2 or TRBV6-3 and TRBJ1-2, with D hard to call. Germline assignment: CDR1 MNHEY and CDR2 SVGEGT. Trimming removed 0 bases at V and 4 bases at J, with 9 bases between. There are 14 residues in the CDR3. CDR3 nucleotides: TGTGCCAGCAGTTACTCGGGCGGACTCTATGGCTACACCTTC. Translated, it gives CASSYSGGLYGYTF.

The V call is TRBV7-2, the J call TRBJ2-3; 7 bases map to TRBD2. From germline, CDR1 is SGHTA and CDR2 FQGNSA. Germline trimming cut 5 bases from V and 0 bases from J; bases unmatched to any gene: 5. This CDR3 has 15 residues. The CDR3 loop is CASSPRLASTDTQYF. In DNA, the CDR3 is TGTGCCAGCAGCCCCCGACTAGCTAGCACAGATACGCAGTATTTT.

In the case of this clone: Within the sample, other DNA sequences also encode this same CDR3. The V gene is TRBV7-3, the J gene TRBJ2-3, with 7 nucleotides matching TRBD1. Germline V CDR1 and CDR2: SGHTA, FQGTGA. V shed 5 bases and J 6 bases; nucleotides not matched to a gene: 5. There are 13 residues in the CDR3. The CDR3 loop reads CASSPAGGDTQYF. CDR3 nucleotide sequence: TGTGCCAGCAGCCCCGCAGGGGGTGATACGCAGTATTTT.

The CDR3 DNA sequence: TGCAGCGTTGAGGACCAGGGGGAGAGCTATGGCTACACCTTC. Translation: CSVEDQGESYGYTF. The chain recombines TRBV29-1 with TRBJ1-2, with 7 bases matching TRBD1. With 3 bases clipped from V and 4 bases from J, the junction kept 8 bases outside the gene matches. Germline V gene lookup returns CDR1 SQVTM and CDR2 ANQGSEA. The CDR3 contains 14 residues.

The CDR3 region has the DNA TGCGCCAGCAGCCCTCAACAGACGAACACCGGGGAGCTGTTTTTT. As protein: CASSPQQTNTGELFF. V usage is TRBV4-1 and J usage is TRBJ2-2; D remains unclear. In germline, CDR1 is MGHRA, CDR2 YSYEKL. Trimming shortened V by 4 bases and J by 0 bases, and 9 bases separated the two germline ends. The CDR3 runs 15 residues.